This is a list of T cell receptor beta chains from one sample in a study of shared clonotypes between healthy human individuals. TCRdb's table, derived via immunoSEQ multiplex PCR, lists solely in-frame clones and lacks some. Of 2 million or so clones listed, 85% to 95% are singletons. The material sequenced was naive CD4+ T cells sorted from blood. The receptors come from a young man in good health. The CDR3 runs from the conserved cysteine through the conserved F or W. A D gene is named only where the DNA matches it firmly. Where a row states a size, it is once, few, many or the class of an expanded clone; other rows omit it.

d_call	clone_size	j_call	v_call	cdr3_nt	cdr3_aa
.	.	TRBJ2-2	TRBV11-2	TGTGCCAGCACTCCCCCCTGGGGGATGAACACCGGGGAGCTGTTTTTT	CASTPPWGMNTGELFF
TRBD1	.	TRBJ2-3	TRBV13	TGTGCCAGCAGCCTCGGGACAGGAGGGCCCACAGATACGCAGTATTTT	CASSLGTGGPTDTQYF
.	.	TRBJ1-1	TRBV27	TGTGCCAGCAGCGCGAGGCCCCGGACCGTTCAGAACACTGAAGCTTTCTTT	CASSARPRTVQNTEAFF
TRBD1	.	TRBJ2-7	TRBV5-1	TGCGCCAGCAGCAGGGACAGGGCCTCCTACGAGCAGTACTTC	CASSRDRASYEQYF
.	.	TRBJ2-7	TRBV10-3	TGTGCCATCAGTGGGGATGGTGGGCAGTACTTC	CAISGDGGQYF
.	.	TRBJ1-4	TRBV18	TGTGCCAGCTCACCAGGGGGAACTAATGAAAAACTGTTTTTT	CASSPGGTNEKLFF
.	.	TRBJ2-5	TRBV10-3	TGTGCCATCAGTGAGGGTCGGCGTGAGACCCAGTACTTC	CAISEGRRETQYF
.	.	TRBJ2-5	TRBV10-1	TGCGCCAGCAGTGTGGACGAGACGGAGACCCAGTACTTC	CASSVDETETQYF
.	.	TRBJ1-5	TRBV18	TGTGCCAGCTCACTAACCCGTGATCAGCCCCAGCATTTT	CASSLTRDQPQHF
.	.	TRBJ1-2	TRBV7-2	TGTGCCAGCAGCTTAGCCCTTCCCGGGGCCCATGGCTACACCTTC	CASSLALPGAHGYTF
.	.	TRBJ2-7	TRBV6-1	TGTGCCAGCAGGAACAACGAGCAGTACTTC	CASRNNEQYF
.	.	TRBJ2-7	TRBV5-6	TGTGCCAGCAGCTTGGCCCGAGGGCAGGGGTCGACCTACGAGCAGTACTTC	CASSLARGQGSTYEQYF
TRBD1	.	TRBJ1-5	TRBV28	TGTGCCAGCAGTCCTACAGGGGAAGGAGGGCCCCAGCATTTT	CASSPTGEGGPQHF
.	.	TRBJ1-3	TRBV5-6	TGTGCCAGCAGCTTGACCAGGGCCGCTGGAAACACCATATATTTT	CASSLTRAAGNTIYF
.	.	TRBJ1-6	TRBV25-1	TGTGCCAGCAGTGTGGGGTCCTATAATTCACCCCTCCACTTT	CASSVGSYNSPLHF
.	.	TRBJ2-1	TRBV4-1	TGCGCCAGCAGCCAAAACAATGAGCAGTTCTTC	CASSQNNEQFF
TRBD1	.	TRBJ1-2	TRBV28	TGTGCCAGCAGTATCAGTTCGACAGGGGATGGCTACACCTTC	CASSISSTGDGYTF
TRBD2	.	TRBJ2-1	TRBV5-1	TGCGCCAGCAGCTTAGGTTCTAGCGGGGAGCAGTTCTTC	CASSLGSSGEQFF
.	once	TRBJ2-4	TRBV7-2	TGTGCCAGCAGCCCGGGGGCAGGGCGAAACATTCAGTACTTC	CASSPGAGRNIQYF
TRBD1	.	TRBJ1-6	TRBV7-8	TGTGCCAGCAGCCCCCCGGGACAGGGCGGCTCACCCCTCCACTTT	CASSPPGQGGSPLHF
TRBD2	once	TRBJ2-2	TRBV5-4	TGTGCCAGCAGCTTGAGAGCGGGAAAGGGGCACACCGGGGAGCTGTTTTTT	CASSLRAGKGHTGELFF
TRBD2	.	TRBJ2-1	TRBV5-1	TGCGCCAGCAGCCGGGGACTAGCGGACAATGAGCAGTTCTTC	CASSRGLADNEQFF
.	.	TRBJ2-7	TRBV29-1	TGCAGCGCTCGGACACTCACCTACGAGCAGTACTTC	CSARTLTYEQYF
TRBD2	once	TRBJ2-3	TRBV11-3	TGTGCCAGCAGCTTAGGTGGCGGGGGGGCGGATACGCAGTATTTT	CASSLGGGGADTQYF
TRBD2	.	TRBJ2-1	TRBV6-6	TGTGCCAGCCTTGCTAGCGGGAGGGGTGATGAGCAGTTCTTC	CASLASGRGDEQFF
TRBD1	.	TRBJ2-1	TRBV7-2	TGTGCCAGCAGCTTCTGGACAGGGCCCAATGAGCAGTTCTTC	CASSFWTGPNEQFF
.	.	TRBJ1-2	TRBV6-6	TGTGCCAGCAGTTACGAGTACAGAGCTAACTATGGCTACACCTTC	CASSYEYRANYGYTF
.	.	TRBJ1-2	TRBV5-6	TGTGCCAGCAGCTCAGGACAGAACTATGGCTACACCTTC	CASSSGQNYGYTF